This T cell receptor (beta chain) was captured in a study of cytomegalovirus exposure and HLA in healthy donors. Sequencing used immunoSEQ multiplex PCR; TCRdb keeps in-frame clones, though not all of them. The table records 250,000 to 350,000 clones, roughly 87% of them present only once. Germline CDR1 is SGDLS and CDR2 is YYNGEE. Trimming removed 0 bases at V and 2 bases at J, with 8 bases between. This CDR3 has 14 amino acids. Note on this clone: The same CDR3 can be traced to other DNA sequences in this sample.

The chain is built from TRBV9 and TRBJ2-5; no definite D call. The sequence came from a young woman in good health and CMV-seropositive. Sequenced input: PBMCs. CDR3 protein: CASSVGQVQETQYF. The CDR3, as DNA: TGTGCCAGCAGCGTAGGGCAGGTTCAAGAGACCCAGTACTTC.